Below are 29 T cell receptor beta chains sequenced from a single sample in a study of blood T cell repertoires in COVID-19 (TCRdb year 2020). Library preparation used the immunoSEQ multiplex PCR assay. Sourced from immuneACCESS, this table was stored by TCRdb with only in-frame sequences that have V and J called. A share of the clones is absent; for the studies checked, an unresolved V gene accounts for under half, and the remainder has no known explanation. For this sample there are some 180,000 clones; approximately 79% appear just once. The ten top clones hold roughly 13% of the sample. The specimen sequenced was peripheral blood. Receptors were obtained from a man between 50 and 59 years old who had recovered from COVID-19.

This chain joins TRBV30 and TRBJ2-5, with 7 nucleotides matching TRBD1. Germline values: CDR1 GTSNPN, CDR2 SVGIG (reference sequence). Trimming removed 4 bases from V and 5 bases from J; junction bases left unmatched: 10. The CDR3 has 14 residues. The CDR3 here is CAWNRQGNKETQYF. CDR3 sequence (DNA): TGTGCCTGGAATAGACAGGGTAATAAGGAGACCCAGTACTTC.

This clone has just one count. The V gene is TRBV28, the J gene TRBJ1-1; maybe TRBD1 (6 bases). Germline V lookup: CDR1 MDHEN, CDR2 SYDVKM. CDR3 length: 14 residues. Trimming took 6 bases from V and 6 from J, leaving 17 bases between them. The CDR3: CASRSVGGLAEAFF. The CDR3 coding sequence is TGTGCCAGCAGGTCCGTCGGGGGGCTAGCTGAAGCTTTCTTT.

This clone was recorded at least ten times. The J gene is TRBJ1-2, the V gene TRBV30; 10 positions match TRBD1. Per germline, CDR1 GTSNPN and CDR2 SVGIG (reference sequence). V shed 3 bases, J shed 3 bases, and the junction held 4 bases outside the gene matches. This CDR3 has 14 amino acids. CDR3 sequence reads: CAWSGGQGHYGYTF. The CDR3, as DNA: TGTGCCTGGAGCGGGGGACAGGGGCACTATGGCTACACCTTC.

The chain joins TRBV5-1 to TRBJ2-2, with 9 bases fitting TRBD2. Germline V gene sequence: CDR1 SGHRS, CDR2 YFSETQ. This CDR3 has 16 amino acids. The J segment lost 4 bases and the V segment lost 3 bases, leaving 7 bases of the junction unmatched. The CDR3 is CASSWAGGRSTGELFF. The DNA for the CDR3 is TGCGCCAGCAGCTGGGCGGGAGGGCGGAGCACCGGGGAGCTGTTTTTT.

V usage is TRBV27 and J usage is TRBJ2-3, with 11 bases lining up with TRBD2. This CDR3 has 16 amino acids. Germline CDR1 MNHEY, CDR2 SMNVEV (reference sequence). V was pared by 0 bases and J by 1 base, with 0 bases of the junction left unmatched. The CDR3 coding sequence is TGTGCCAGCAGTTTATCGGGACTAGCGGGCACAGATACGCAGTATTTT. It translates to CASSLSGLAGTDTQYF.

The rearrangement joins TRBV19 to TRBJ2-2; D is perhaps TRBD2 (6 bases). The CDR3 contains 14 residues. The germline gives CDR1 LNHDA, CDR2 SQIVND (reference sequence). V lost 7 bases and J lost 5, with 14 bases in between. CDR3 loop: CASTGEIGTGELFF. The DNA for the CDR3 is TGTGCCAGTACGGGGGAAATCGGGACCGGGGAGCTGTTTTTT.

CDR3 coding DNA: TGTGCCAGCTCAACGAACTTTCCGAGCGGGGAGCTGTTTTTT. Translated: CASSTNFPSGELFF. This chain connects TRBV18 to TRBJ2-2; D unresolved. The V gene lost 5 bases and the J gene lost 7 bases, with 14 bases spanning the gap. CDR3 length: 14 amino acids. Looked up from germline, CDR1 is KGHSH and CDR2 is LQKENI. The entire variable domain, with the rest obtained from reference TRBV18 and TRBJ2-2, is as follows: NAGVMQNPRHLVRRRGQEARLRCSPMKGHSHVYWYRQLPEEGLKFMVYLQKENIIDESGMPKERFSAEFPKEGPSILRIQQVVRGDSAAYFCASSTNFPSGELFFGEGSRLTVL.

The chain recombines TRBV27 with TRBJ2-2; 8 bases fit TRBD2. After removal of 5 bases from V and 4 bases from J, the junction contained 6 bases not matched to a gene. CDR3 length equals 15 residues. Germline CDR1 and CDR2: MNHEY and SMNVEV (reference sequence). For the CDR3, the DNA is TGTGCCAGCAGTCCCCGACTAGCGAGCACCGGGGAGCTGTTTTTT. This sequence encodes CASSPRLASTGELFF.

The V call is TRBV19, the J call TRBJ2-5, with 12 nucleotides matching TRBD2. V was pared by 6 bases and J by 4 bases, with 6 bases of the junction left unmatched. The germline V gene encodes CDR1 LNHDA and CDR2 SQIVND (reference sequence). The CDR3 totals 15 residues. For the CDR3, the DNA is TGTGCCAGTAGCCAGACTAGCGGGAGTGGAGAGACCCAGTACTTC. Translating gives CASSQTSGSGETQYF.

J is TRBJ2-2 and V is TRBV7-6; 14 bases match TRBD2. J was trimmed by 4 bases and V by 5 bases; bases with no gene match: 3. Germline V gene sequence: CDR1 SGHVS, CDR2 FNYEAQ. The CDR3 consists of 16 residues. CDR3 nucleotides: TGTGCCAGCAGCATAGGGACTAGCGGGAGCACCGGGGAGCTGTTTTTT. This encodes CASSIGTSGSTGELFF.

The gene calls are TRBV4-3 and TRBJ1-5; no clear D gene. Trimming removed 0 bases from V and 2 bases from J, with 8 bases in between. The CDR3 has 15 residues. Per germline, CDR1 LGHNA and CDR2 YSLEER. The chain's CDR3 is CASSQDFSGNQPQHF. In nucleotides, the CDR3 is TGCGCCAGCAGCCAAGACTTCAGCGGCAATCAGCCCCAGCATTTT.

The sample holds a few counts of this clone. The V and J genes are TRBV3-1 (or the pseudogene TRBV3-2) and TRBJ2-7, with D perhaps matching TRBD1 (5 bases). CDR1 and CDR2 from the germline V gene are LGHDT and YNNKEL (reference sequence). The CDR3 has 17 amino acids. V gave up 4 bases and J gave up 4 bases, with 23 bases separating them. The CDR3 DNA sequence: TGTGCCAGCAGCCGAGCAATAGACAGTGCGATCTGGTACGAGCAGTACTTC. This codes for CASSRAIDSAIWYEQYF.

The chain is built from TRBV2 and TRBJ2-7; the D gene is possibly TRBD2 (5 bases). Germline lookup yields CDR1 SNHLY and CDR2 FYNNEI. Trimming pared 6 bases from V and 7 bases from J, leaving 19 bases between. This CDR3 is built from 14 residues. CDR3 DNA sequence: TGTGCCAGCAGGAATTTCCCCCGGGAAATGGAGCAGTACTTC. This encodes CASRNFPREMEQYF.

J is TRBJ2-4 and V is TRBV19; possibly TRBD1 for D (6 bases). Trimming cost V 6 bases and J 5 bases, with 20 bases left between them. The V gene's germline CDR1 is LNHDA and CDR2 SQIVND (reference sequence). This CDR3 is built from 16 residues. The CDR3 protein is CASRSLGDTPENIQYF. CDR3 nucleotides: TGTGCCAGTAGGTCCCTGGGGGACACACCGGAAAACATTCAGTACTTC. The full variable domain, completed using reference TRBV19 and TRBJ2-4, is DGGITQSPKYLFRKEGQNVTLSCEQNLNHDAMYWYRQDPGQGLRLIYYSQIVNDFQKGDIAEGYSVSREKKESFPLTVTSAQKNPTAFYLCASRSLGDTPENIQYFGAGTRLSVL.

CDR3 in amino acids: CASSLGWGDGELFF. The CDR3 DNA sequence: TGTGCCAGCAGCTTAGGATGGGGGGACGGGGAGCTGTTTTTT. The chain carries TRBV11-3 and TRBJ2-2; a weak D match, TRBD2 (6 bases). The germline V and J ends were trimmed by 1 base and 7 bases, with 10 bases remaining between them. The CDR3 loop spans 14 amino acids. Germline CDR1 is SGHNT and CDR2 is YENEEA. Complete variable domain (other parts from reference TRBV11-3 and TRBJ2-2): EAGVVQSPRYKIIEKKQPVAFWCNPISGHNTLYWYLQNLGQGPELLIRYENEEAVDDSQLPKDRFSAERLKGVDSTLKIQPAELGDSAVYLCASSLGWGDGELFFGEGSRLTVL.

V is TRBV7-2 and J is TRBJ2-7; 9 positions match TRBD2. The CDR3 has 15 amino acids. The V gene's germline CDR1 is SGHTA and CDR2 FQGNSA. V shed 5 bases, J shed 5 bases, and the junction held 10 bases outside the gene matches. The CDR3 DNA sequence: TGTGCCAGCAGCCGCACCGGGACTAGCACCCACGAGCAGTACTTC. This sequence encodes CASSRTGTSTHEQYF.

In this sample, this clone turned up a few times. The genes are TRBV5-6 and TRBJ2-7; the D is unclear. Germline CDR1 is SGHDT and CDR2 is YYEEEE. The CDR3 runs to 14 residues. The ends were cut back, 2 bases at V and 4 bases at J, with 13 bases in the middle. The CDR3: CASSFGGVTYEQYF. CDR3 DNA: TGTGCCAGCAGCTTTGGTGGAGTTACTTACGAGCAGTACTTC.

The chain recombines TRBV6-5 with TRBJ2-7, with D hard to call. Trimming shortened V by 9 bases and J by 2 bases, and 11 bases separated the two germline ends. The CDR3 contains 12 residues. Germline lookup yields CDR1 MNHEY and CDR2 SVGAGI. The CDR3, as DNA: TGTGCCAGTAGACTGATTCCCTACGAGCAGTACTTC. Translating it yields CASRLIPYEQYF.

The chain has TRBV12-3 or TRBV12-4 and TRBJ1-2, with D possibly matching TRBD1 (6 bases). Trimming shortened V by 3 bases and J by 12 bases, and 14 bases separated the two germline ends. The CDR3 has 12 amino acids. The CDR3 region is CASSFAGGQDTF. The CDR3 DNA sequence: TGTGCCAGCAGTTTTGCCGGGGGGCAAGACACCTTC.

J is TRBJ1-4 and V is TRBV6-5; TRBD1 aligns across 7 bases. This CDR3 spans 13 amino acids. Germline assignment: CDR1 MNHEY and CDR2 SVGAGI. J gave up 8 bases and V 6 bases, and 6 bases lay outside the gene matches. Here the CDR3 reads CASRPRTGEKLFF. For the CDR3, the DNA is TGTGCCAGCAGGCCCCGGACAGGCGAAAAACTGTTTTTT.

This chain uses TRBV9 with TRBJ2-1, with D possibly being TRBD1 (5 bases). The CDR3 is made up of 11 amino acids. Germline CDR1 and CDR2: SGDLS and YYNGEE. Deletions cut 4 bases from V and 7 bases from J, with 6 bases between. The CDR3 DNA is TGTGCCAGCAGCAAGGGGAATGAGCAGTTCTTC. Amino acids: CASSKGNEQFF.

V and J are TRBV6-2 or TRBV6-3 and TRBJ2-3; TRBD2 aligns across 7 bases. Germline assignment: CDR1 MNHEY and CDR2 SVGEGT. The CDR3 runs to 16 residues. Trimming removed 2 bases from V and 0 bases from J; junction bases left unmatched: 5. CDR3 amino acids: CASSYPSGRSTDTQYF. Here the CDR3 DNA reads TGTGCCAGCAGTTACCCTAGCGGACGAAGCACAGATACGCAGTATTTT.

The chain joins TRBV18 to TRBJ1-2; 10 nucleotides line up with TRBD1. V gave up 9 bases and J gave up 8 bases; unmatched junction bases: 9. The germline CDR1 and CDR2 sequences are KGHSH and LQKENI. The length of the CDR3 is 13 residues. In DNA form, the CDR3 reads TGTGCCAGTCCAGGTGGGACAGGGGAAGGCTACACCTTC. Its protein product is CASPGGTGEGYTF.

This clone turned up a few times. The V call is TRBV18, the J call TRBJ2-1; D is possibly TRBD1 (6 bases). The CDR3 extends over 14 amino acids. V was cut by 3 bases and J by 6 bases, with 12 bases left in between. The V gene's germline CDR1 is KGHSH and CDR2 LQKENI. CDR3 protein: CASSPLDSSNEQFF. CDR3 in DNA: TGTGCCAGCTCACCCCTGGACAGTTCCAATGAGCAGTTCTTC. Together with reference TRBV18 and TRBJ2-1, the CDR3 gives the full variable domain: NAGVMQNPRHLVRRRGQEARLRCSPMKGHSHVYWYRQLPEEGLKFMVYLQKENIIDESGMPKERFSAEFPKEGPSILRIQQVVRGDSAAYFCASSPLDSSNEQFFGPGTRLTVL.

The sample holds one count of this clone. This chain links TRBV18 with TRBJ1-2; perhaps TRBD1 as D (6 bases). The germline V gene encodes CDR1 KGHSH and CDR2 LQKENI. V lost 3 bases and J 2 bases, leaving 13 bases between the germline ends. CDR3 size: 15 residues. CDR3 nucleotides: TGTGCCAGCTCACCGGACACGGGGGGCAACTATGGCTACACCTTC. Encoded protein: CASSPDTGGNYGYTF.

The chain combines TRBV5-1 with TRBJ2-7, with 12 nucleotides matching TRBD2. Germline loops: CDR1 SGHRS, CDR2 YFSETQ. V trimming: 7 bases; J trimming: 5 bases; junction bases outside the gene matches: 16. The CDR3 covers 17 residues. This CDR3 is CASRTGLAGTFINEQYF. The DNA of the CDR3 is TGCGCCAGCCGAACTGGACTAGCGGGAACCTTTATCAACGAGCAGTACTTC.

This clone has more than one count but fewer than ten. This chain joins TRBV3-1 (or the pseudogene TRBV3-2) and TRBJ1-6; no reliable D call. Germline V gene lookup returns CDR1 LGHDT and CDR2 YNNKEL (reference sequence). Deletions cut 2 bases from V and 7 bases from J, with 12 bases between. The CDR3 is 15 amino acids. The chain's CDR3 is CASSQMDLNNSPLHF. The CDR3 DNA follows: TGTGCCAGCAGCCAAATGGACTTAAACAATTCACCCCTCCACTTT.

The rearrangement joins TRBV7-2 to TRBJ1-1; no reliable D call. Germline V CDR1 and CDR2: SGHTA, FQGNSA. This CDR3 is 13 amino acids long. The V end was cut by 5 bases, the J end by 4 bases, with 11 bases between. Here the CDR3 DNA reads TGTGCCAGCAGCGACGGGGTGTCCACTGAAGCTTTCTTT. The encoded protein is CASSDGVSTEAFF.

The rearrangement uses TRBV2 and TRBJ1-5; weak D call: TRBD1 (5 bases). The germline V and J ends were trimmed by 4 bases and 0 bases, with 10 bases remaining between them. This CDR3 is built from 15 residues. Germline V CDR1 and CDR2: SNHLY, FYNNEI. The CDR3 spells CASSAGEVSNQPQHF. CDR3 DNA: TGTGCCAGCAGTGCGGGGGAGGTTAGCAATCAGCCCCAGCATTTT.